Listed below are T cell receptor beta chains from one sample, sequenced in a study of cytomegalovirus exposure and HLA in healthy donors. Profiling relied on immunoSEQ multiplex PCR, and the TCRdb table lists in-frame clones only, not all of them. The table lists around 92,000 clones, about four fifths of them singletons. Sequencing was performed on PBMCs. These receptors all come from a woman in her 70s in good health and CMV-seropositive. CDR3s leave out the opening cysteine and the closing phenylalanine or tryptophan.

>TRBV5-1|TRBJ2-3
ASSPGTDTSTDTQY
>TRBV5-4|TRBJ2-2
ASGWPGGGLF
>TRBV7-3|TRBJ1-5
ASSLNTDQPQH
>TRBV9|TRBJ2-2
ASSVSSNTGELF
>TRBV19|TRBJ2-7
ASSPSQDKAYEQY
>TRBV6-5|TRBJ2-7
ASSRSGNAYEQY
>TRBV7-2|TRBJ1-6
ASSLLQGSSPLH
>TRBV27|TRBJ2-7
ASRGPGQGHEQY
>TRBV5-1|TRBJ2-5
ASSPGTSAARETQY
>TRBV6-6|TRBJ2-3
ASREGQGRTDTQY
>TRBV28|TRBJ2-1
ASSSGQDDEQF
>TRBV7-6|TRBJ2-5
ASSSDRASGETQY
>TRBV27|.
ASSFLGQGISYEQY
>TRBV4-2|TRBJ2-2
ASSQDRGGAGGELF
>TRBV6-6|TRBJ2-7
ASSYSTGVNEQY
>TRBV19|TRBJ1-1
ASSMRTGTMNTEAF